This is a list of T cell receptor beta chains from one sample in a study of cytomegalovirus exposure and HLA in healthy donors. Data came from immunoSEQ multiplex PCR; TCRdb stores just in-frame clones and leaves some out. The sample lists about 100,000 clones; approximately 75% were seen once. The source material was PBMCs. These receptors were taken from a middle-aged woman in good health and CMV-seronegative. Each CDR3 is given without its conserved first and last residue. Part of the rows lack a size; the others show once, few, many or a class for expanded clones.

clone size: .; V gene: TRBV7-2; J gene: TRBJ1-2; CDR3 protein: ASSLDRGSYGYT
clone size: .; V gene: TRBV13; J gene: TRBJ2-2; CDR3 protein: ASSVYFGTSRTGELF
clone size: .; V gene: TRBV11-2; J gene: TRBJ2-5; CDR3 protein: ASQIGTVGGTETQY
clone size: .; V gene: TRBV5-6; J gene: TRBJ2-7; CDR3 protein: ASSLINEQY
clone size: .; V gene: TRBV7-9; J gene: TRBJ1-5; CDR3 protein: ASSFDTSNQPQH
clone size: .; V gene: TRBV6-5; J gene: TRBJ2-3; CDR3 protein: ASTGQGTDTQY
clone size: once; V gene: TRBV2; J gene: TRBJ2-7; CDR3 protein: ASSVTYEQY
clone size: few; V gene: TRBV14; J gene: TRBJ2-3; CDR3 protein: ASRTSGSSDTQY
clone size: once; V gene: TRBV7-9; J gene: TRBJ1-6; CDR3 protein: ASSLGGQGHINSPLH
clone size: .; V gene: TRBV5-4; J gene: TRBJ2-5; CDR3 protein: ASSWRGGRGQHLKETQY
clone size: .; V gene: TRBV7-6; J gene: TRBJ2-5; CDR3 protein: ASSSFGLAVQETQY
clone size: once; V gene: TRBV7-9; J gene: TRBJ2-2; CDR3 protein: ASSIQGTGELF
clone size: .; V gene: TRBV30; J gene: TRBJ2-1; CDR3 protein: AWSGTSVYNEQF
clone size: .; V gene: TRBV18; J gene: TRBJ2-7; CDR3 protein: ASSQIGQAYEQY
clone size: .; V gene: TRBV2; J gene: TRBJ2-7; CDR3 protein: ASRASGYSSYEQY
clone size: .; V gene: TRBV5-1; J gene: TRBJ2-5; CDR3 protein: ASSLRSGQGQETQY
clone size: .; V gene: TRBV7-7; J gene: TRBJ2-7; CDR3 protein: ASSQGLSYEQY
clone size: .; V gene: TRBV10-1; J gene: TRBJ2-3; CDR3 protein: ASSHSGSSSTDTQY
clone size: .; V gene: TRBV15; J gene: .; CDR3 protein: ATSRLGVGNPYEQY
clone size: few; V gene: TRBV5-1; J gene: TRBJ2-3; CDR3 protein: ASSRLGSGADTQY
clone size: .; V gene: TRBV4-2; J gene: TRBJ2-7; CDR3 protein: ASSQGGYEQY
clone size: .; V gene: TRBV5-1; J gene: TRBJ1-5; CDR3 protein: ASSPGQGNQPQH
clone size: .; V gene: TRBV5-1; J gene: TRBJ1-5; CDR3 protein: ASSLSAGQQPQH
clone size: once; V gene: TRBV30; J gene: TRBJ1-4; CDR3 protein: AWSPGGTTNEKLF
clone size: .; V gene: TRBV7-9; J gene: TRBJ2-1; CDR3 protein: ASSLVGGASNEQF
clone size: .; V gene: TRBV10-1; J gene: TRBJ1-6; CDR3 protein: ASRGQGENSPLH
clone size: .; V gene: TRBV2; J gene: TRBJ1-5; CDR3 protein: ASSAGRGNGQPQH
clone size: .; V gene: TRBV19; J gene: TRBJ2-1; CDR3 protein: ASSITVGTTRGEQF
clone size: once; V gene: TRBV28; J gene: TRBJ2-7; CDR3 protein: ASSGGTALRKY
clone size: .; V gene: TRBV7-9; J gene: TRBJ2-7; CDR3 protein: ASSLAGGPYEQY
clone size: .; V gene: TRBV7-8; J gene: TRBJ2-1; CDR3 protein: ASSLRDGGSPYNEQF
clone size: .; V gene: TRBV27; J gene: TRBJ2-1; CDR3 protein: ASSRRSSYNEQF
clone size: .; V gene: TRBV6-5; J gene: TRBJ2-1; CDR3 protein: ATGYSGSSYNEQF
clone size: .; V gene: TRBV6-1; J gene: TRBJ1-2; CDR3 protein: ASVRDSYGYT
clone size: .; V gene: TRBV5-6; J gene: TRBJ2-7; CDR3 protein: ASSHLPSTYEQY
clone size: .; V gene: TRBV7-2; J gene: TRBJ2-5; CDR3 protein: ASSFISVGQY
clone size: .; V gene: TRBV6-5; J gene: TRBJ1-2; CDR3 protein: ASSYRTGVDGYT
clone size: .; V gene: TRBV27; J gene: TRBJ2-1; CDR3 protein: ASSLPTSGGNEQF
clone size: .; V gene: TRBV11-3; J gene: TRBJ2-1; CDR3 protein: ASSPRWSSYNEQF
clone size: .; V gene: TRBV13; J gene: TRBJ2-1; CDR3 protein: ASSHSTDGRLFNEQF
clone size: few; V gene: TRBV30; J gene: TRBJ2-6; CDR3 protein: AWASSGANVLT
clone size: few; V gene: TRBV28; J gene: TRBJ2-5; CDR3 protein: ASSPLTVQETQY
clone size: .; V gene: TRBV6-1; J gene: TRBJ2-1; CDR3 protein: ASSASGAYNEQF
clone size: .; V gene: TRBV28; J gene: TRBJ1-3; CDR3 protein: ASSPTGPISGNTIY
clone size: .; V gene: TRBV23-1; J gene: .; CDR3 protein: AIRYNGGRDYEQY